Each of the 13 T cell receptor beta chains below was sequenced from the same sample in a study of T cells in Graves' hyperthyroidism and ophthalmopathy. RNA transcripts provided the source from which TCR beta CDR3 regions were amplified. RT-PCR in the first round (using the HTBI primer set) targeted the TCR CDR3. TCRdb recomputed calls from the multiplex PCR reads with MiXCR, one row per CDR3 protein. The sample yields about 360,000 distinct CDR3 sequences, just under 25% seen once. The specimen sequenced was blood. Every receptor here comes from a man aged 45-65 years with Graves' hyperthyroidism.

This sequence joins TRBV30 and TRBJ1-1, with 9 bases fitting TRBD1. Germline trimming cut 4 bases from V and 4 bases from J; bases unmatched to any gene: 4. Looked up from germline, CDR1 is GTSNPN and CDR2 is SVGIG (reference sequence). CDR3 length: 13 amino acids. In nucleotides, the CDR3 is TGTGCCTGGACCACGACAGGGGGCACTGAAGCTTTCTTT. It translates to CAWTTTGGTEAFF.

In this sample, this clonotype turned up a few times. The J gene is TRBJ2-3, the V gene TRBV28; the match to TRBD2 covers 14 bases. The CDR3 contains 16 residues. Per germline, CDR1 MDHEN and CDR2 SYDVKM. The V and J ends lost 3 bases and 2 bases, in that order; junction bases with no gene match: 1. As DNA, the CDR3 is TGTGCCAGCAGTTTGACTAGCGGGAGGGTCACAGATACGCAGTATTTT. This gives the protein CASSLTSGRVTDTQYF.

The chain links TRBV5-4 to TRBJ2-3, with 7 nucleotides matching TRBD1. This CDR3 contains 15 residues. V lost 1 base to trimming and J lost 1 base; unmatched junction nucleotides: 3. Germline CDR1 reads SGHNT; CDR2 reads YYREEE (reference sequence). The CDR3 coding sequence is TGTGCCAGCAGCTTGAGGGGGACAGGCACAGATACGCAGTATTTT. It is translated as CASSLRGTGTDTQYF.

The table lists this clonotype with a few counts. This sequence joins TRBV18 and TRBJ1-3; D is possibly TRBD1 (6 bases). The CDR3 has 16 residues. V was shortened by 6 bases and J by 1 base, with 16 bases between the two germline ends. The V gene's germline CDR1 is KGHSH and CDR2 LQKENI. The CDR3 protein is CASSTTHTGSGNTIYF. In nucleotides, the CDR3 is TGTGCCAGCTCGACGACACACACAGGGTCTGGAAACACCATATATTTT.

The genes are TRBV11-2 and TRBJ2-7; 11 bases are a match to TRBD2. V shed 1 base, J shed 3 bases, and the junction held 11 bases outside the gene matches. This CDR3 is built from 18 residues. Germline V gene lookup returns CDR1 SGHAT and CDR2 FQNNGV. The CDR3 bases are TGTGCCAGCAGCTTAGCCCCGCGACTAGCGGGAAGTTACTACGAGCAGTACTTC. It is translated as CASSLAPRLAGSYYEQYF.

This clonotype was seen only a few times. The chain carries TRBV9 and TRBJ2-2; 9 bases line up with TRBD2. Germline lookup yields CDR1 SGDLS and CDR2 YYNGEE. Unmatched junction bases numbered 14, after V lost 4 bases and J lost 7 bases. This CDR3 contains 17 residues. CDR3 amino acids: CASSLRGRATINGELFF. CDR3 DNA sequence: TGTGCCAGCAGCCTTCGCGGGAGGGCGACCATTAACGGGGAGCTGTTTTTT. Full variable domain (rest looked up from reference TRBV9 and TRBJ2-2): DSGVTQTPKHLITATGQRVTLRCSPRSGDLSVYWYQQSLDQGLQFLIQYYNGEERAKGNILERFSAQQFPDLHSELNLSSLELGDSALYFCASSLRGRATINGELFFGEGSRLTVL.

There are many counts of this clonotype. V is TRBV12-3 or TRBV12-4 and J is TRBJ2-3, with 8 bases that match TRBD1. This CDR3 has 16 amino acids. The junction had 5 bases not matched to a gene; V was cut back by 3 bases and J by 0 bases. CDR3: CASSFPGTGSTDTQYF. The DNA of the CDR3 is TGTGCCAGCAGTTTCCCCGGGACAGGAAGCACAGATACGCAGTATTTT.

This clonotype was seen at least ten times. This chain uses TRBV28 with TRBJ2-1; the match to TRBD2 covers 11 bases. The germline gives CDR1 MDHEN, CDR2 SYDVKM. V was clipped by 7 bases and J by 6 bases; unmatched bases: 8. CDR3 length: 15 residues. Here the CDR3 reads CASTLLAGAGNEQFF. The CDR3 DNA is TGTGCCAGCACCCTACTAGCGGGGGCTGGCAATGAGCAGTTCTTC.

This clonotype has more than one count but fewer than ten. The V and J genes are TRBV20-1 and TRBJ1-5; D is unclear. Trimming removed 2 bases at V and 2 bases at J, with 13 bases between. Looked up from germline, CDR1 is DFQATT and CDR2 is SNEGSKA (reference sequence). The CDR3 is 15 amino acids. CDR3 protein: CSARRGLRGNQPQHF. The CDR3 DNA reads as TGCAGTGCTAGACGGGGTCTAAGGGGCAATCAGCCCCAGCATTTT.

This clonotype was seen more than once but under ten times. One end of the junction fails to match germline, which may point to a read error. V gene TRBV7-3 combines with J gene TRBJ2-1; 9 bases align to TRBD2. The CDR3 runs to 16 residues. The germline CDR1 and CDR2 sequences are SGHTA and FQGTGA. The CDR3 DNA reads TGCGCCAGCAGCCAAGGGGCCCAGCGGGGGGTCAATGAGCAGTTCTTC. Protein sequence: CASSQGAQRGVNEQFF.

This clonotype was detected only a few times. The rearrangement links TRBV12-3 or TRBV12-4 to TRBJ2-2; 7 nucleotides agree with TRBD1. The V gene end was trimmed by 6 bases and the J gene end by 5 bases; junction bases not matched to a gene: 6. CDR3 length equals 14 residues. The CDR3 nucleotides read TGTGCCAGCAGAACTCACAGGGGAACCGGGGAGCTGTTTTTT. Translated, it gives CASRTHRGTGELFF.

The chain uses TRBV6-2 or TRBV6-3 and TRBJ2-1; the D call may be TRBD1 or TRBD2 (5 bases each). The CDR3 consists of 10 residues. V was pared by 8 bases and J by 11 bases, with 10 bases between. Germline lookup yields CDR1 MNHEY and CDR2 SVGEGT. The CDR3 DNA reads as TGTGCCAGCGGGACCATTAAGCAGTTCTTC. Amino acid sequence: CASGTIKQFF.

This clonotype was recorded many times. The chain employs TRBV7-2 and TRBJ2-3; the D is unclear. The germline gives CDR1 SGHTA, CDR2 FQGNSA. This CDR3 is 15 amino acids long. V shed 1 base and J shed 1 base, with 9 bases lying between them. CDR3 sequence: CASSLGFSGTDTQYF. CDR3 nucleotide sequence: TGTGCCAGCAGCTTAGGGTTCTCGGGCACAGATACGCAGTATTTT.